A selection of T cell receptor beta chains follows, all from one sample in a study of cytomegalovirus exposure and HLA in healthy donors. Clones were sequenced by immunoSEQ multiplex PCR, and TCRdb holds only the in-frame ones, with some missing. The sample shows 85,000 to 120,000 clones, around 78% of them seen only once. Sequencing used PBMCs. These receptor sequences come from a man aged 40-49 years in good health and CMV-seronegative. Each CDR3 is given with its conserved first and last residue. Fields, in order: D gene, V gene, J gene, CDR3 length, clone size, CDR3 DNA, CDR3 protein. D genes are given only for firm matches. The listing skips clone size in some rows; elsewhere it reads once, few, many or a size class.

D gene: NA; V gene: TRBV30; J gene: TRBJ2-4; CDR3 length: 12; clone size: NA; CDR3 DNA: TGTGCCTGGACAGGGGATTTAAACATTCAGTACTTC; CDR3 protein: CAWTGDLNIQYF
D gene: NA; V gene: TRBV25-1; J gene: TRBJ1-1; CDR3 length: 13; clone size: NA; CDR3 DNA: TGTGCCAGCAGAAACGCGGGGAACACTGAAGCTTTCTTT; CDR3 protein: CASRNAGNTEAFF
D gene: TRBD2; V gene: TRBV9; J gene: TRBJ2-3; CDR3 length: 15; clone size: once; CDR3 DNA: TGTGCCAGCACCCTGACACCCGGACTAGCGGGGGGGCTGTATTTT; CDR3 protein: CASTLTPGLAGGLYF
D gene: NA; V gene: TRBV5-4; J gene: TRBJ1-4; CDR3 length: 16; clone size: NA; CDR3 DNA: TGTGCCAGCAGCTTGAGTTCACGGAGGGGTAATGAAAAACTGTTTTTT; CDR3 protein: CASSLSSRRGNEKLFF
D gene: TRBD1; V gene: TRBV5-8; J gene: TRBJ2-7; CDR3 length: 14; clone size: NA; CDR3 DNA: TGTGCCAGCAGCTTGGGACAGGGCCCCTACGAGCAGTACTTC; CDR3 protein: CASSLGQGPYEQYF
D gene: TRBD2; V gene: TRBV29-1; J gene: TRBJ2-1; CDR3 length: 13; clone size: NA; CDR3 DNA: TGCAGCGTCGAGGGACTAGCGGGGAATGAGCAGTTCTTC; CDR3 protein: CSVEGLAGNEQFF
D gene: TRBD1; V gene: TRBV28; J gene: TRBJ1-2; CDR3 length: 16; clone size: NA; CDR3 DNA: TGTGCCAGCAGTTCACCCGGGACAGGGGACCCTTATGGCTACACCTTC; CDR3 protein: CASSSPGTGDPYGYTF
D gene: TRBD1; V gene: TRBV6-5; J gene: TRBJ2-7; CDR3 length: 15; clone size: once; CDR3 DNA: TGTGCCAGCAGCCGGGACAGGGAAGGGGCCTACGAGCAGTACTTC; CDR3 protein: CASSRDREGAYEQYF
D gene: TRBD2; V gene: TRBV10-1; J gene: TRBJ2-3; CDR3 length: 15; clone size: NA; CDR3 DNA: TGCGCCAGCAGTGATCCAGCGGGGGGCACAGATACGCAGTATTTT; CDR3 protein: CASSDPAGGTDTQYF
D gene: NA; V gene: TRBV5-6; J gene: TRBJ2-3; CDR3 length: 13; clone size: NA; CDR3 DNA: TGTGCCAGCAGCTTGTTGGCCACAGATACGCAGTATTTT; CDR3 protein: CASSLLATDTQYF
D gene: NA; V gene: TRBV6-5; J gene: TRBJ2-2; CDR3 length: 12; clone size: NA; CDR3 DNA: TGTGCCAGCAGTTATCGGTCCGGGGAGCTGTTTTTT; CDR3 protein: CASSYRSGELFF
D gene: TRBD1; V gene: TRBV4-1; J gene: TRBJ2-6; CDR3 length: 16; clone size: few; CDR3 DNA: TGCGCCAGCAGCCAAGGGACAGGGCTTGGGGCCAACGTCCTGACTTTC; CDR3 protein: CASSQGTGLGANVLTF
D gene: NA; V gene: TRBV27; J gene: TRBJ1-4; CDR3 length: 11; clone size: once; CDR3 DNA: TGTGCCAGCAGTTCGGGGGAAAAACTGTTTTTT; CDR3 protein: CASSSGEKLFF
D gene: TRBD2; V gene: TRBV5-1; J gene: TRBJ2-5; CDR3 length: 15; clone size: NA; CDR3 DNA: TGCGCCAGCAGACCGGGACTAGCGGACCAAGAGACCCAGTACTTC; CDR3 protein: CASRPGLADQETQYF
D gene: NA; V gene: TRBV10-2; J gene: TRBJ1-1; CDR3 length: 15; clone size: few; CDR3 DNA: TGCGCCAGCAGTGGCTATGGGGCGACAAACACTGAAGCTTTCTTT; CDR3 protein: CASSGYGATNTEAFF
D gene: NA; V gene: TRBV4-1; J gene: TRBJ1-3; CDR3 length: 17; clone size: few; CDR3 DNA: TGCGCCAGCAGCCCCTCGGGGTGGGGTAATGCTGGAAACACCATATATTTT; CDR3 protein: CASSPSGWGNAGNTIYF
D gene: TRBD1; V gene: TRBV9; J gene: TRBJ2-3; CDR3 length: 19; clone size: few; CDR3 DNA: TGTGCCAGCAGCCACCCCATTACCGGACAGGGAGCTAGTACAGATACGCAGTATTTT; CDR3 protein: CASSHPITGQGASTDTQYF
D gene: NA; V gene: TRBV10-2; J gene: TRBJ1-4; CDR3 length: 14; clone size: NA; CDR3 DNA: TGCGCCAGCAGAGGGTCGGGGGATAATGAAAAACTGTTTTTT; CDR3 protein: CASRGSGDNEKLFF
D gene: TRBD1; V gene: TRBV7-2; J gene: TRBJ2-7; CDR3 length: 14; clone size: NA; CDR3 DNA: TGTGCCAGCAGCTTAGTTCCAGGGGGTTACGAGCAGTACTTC; CDR3 protein: CASSLVPGGYEQYF
D gene: NA; V gene: TRBV7-9; J gene: TRBJ1-2; CDR3 length: 15; clone size: NA; CDR3 DNA: TGTGCCAGCAGCCGGGGAGGGTCCGTACGCTATGGCTACACCTTC; CDR3 protein: CASSRGGSVRYGYTF
D gene: TRBD1; V gene: TRBV10-3; J gene: TRBJ2-5; CDR3 length: 14; clone size: NA; CDR3 DNA: TGTGCCATCAGACGACAGGGAGTAACAGAGACCCAGTACTTC; CDR3 protein: CAIRRQGVTETQYF
D gene: TRBD1; V gene: TRBV10-3; J gene: TRBJ2-6; CDR3 length: 20; clone size: NA; CDR3 DNA: TGTGCCATCAGTGAGTTAACAAGGGACAGGGCTAACTCTGGGGCCAACGTCCTGACTTTC; CDR3 protein: CAISELTRDRANSGANVLTF
D gene: NA; V gene: TRBV7-9; J gene: TRBJ2-1; CDR3 length: 16; clone size: NA; CDR3 DNA: TGTGCCAGCAGCTTATCGTATCTAATAAATGACAATGAGCAGTTCTTC; CDR3 protein: CASSLSYLINDNEQFF
D gene: TRBD1; V gene: TRBV7-2; J gene: TRBJ1-1; CDR3 length: 16; clone size: NA; CDR3 DNA: TGTGCCAGCAGTTACCCGGGACAGGGAATTCCCCCTGAAGCTTTCTTT; CDR3 protein: CASSYPGQGIPPEAFF
D gene: NA; V gene: TRBV6-1; J gene: TRBJ1-5; CDR3 length: 16; clone size: NA; CDR3 DNA: TGTGCCAGCAGTGCACCGCAGGCACATAGCAATCAGCCCCAGCATTTT; CDR3 protein: CASSAPQAHSNQPQHF
D gene: NA; V gene: TRBV18; J gene: TRBJ1-2; CDR3 length: 13; clone size: NA; CDR3 DNA: TGTGCCAGCTCACCATTGGAGAGCTATGGCTACACCTTC; CDR3 protein: CASSPLESYGYTF
D gene: NA; V gene: TRBV9; J gene: TRBJ2-2; CDR3 length: 14; clone size: NA; CDR3 DNA: TGTGCCAGCAGCGAGCCCCCCAACACCGGGGAGCTGTTTTTT; CDR3 protein: CASSEPPNTGELFF
D gene: NA; V gene: TRBV5-6; J gene: TRBJ1-2; CDR3 length: 14; clone size: NA; CDR3 DNA: TGTGCCAGCAGCATAAGACAGATCAACTATGGCTACACCTTC; CDR3 protein: CASSIRQINYGYTF
D gene: TRBD1; V gene: TRBV2; J gene: TRBJ1-2; CDR3 length: 15; clone size: once; CDR3 DNA: TGTGCCAGCAAGGGACAGGGTATCGGTGGGTATGGCCACACCTTC; CDR3 protein: CASKGQGIGGYGHTF
D gene: TRBD1; V gene: TRBV29-1; J gene: TRBJ1-1; CDR3 length: 15; clone size: NA; CDR3 DNA: TGCAGCGTTGAAGACCTGACAGGGCTGGGAACTGAAGCTTTCTTT; CDR3 protein: CSVEDLTGLGTEAFF
D gene: TRBD1; V gene: TRBV7-3; J gene: TRBJ1-1; CDR3 length: 13; clone size: NA; CDR3 DNA: TGTGCCAGCAGCTTAAGGCAGGGGGGTGAAGCTTTCTTT; CDR3 protein: CASSLRQGGEAFF
D gene: NA; V gene: TRBV6-1; J gene: TRBJ2-7; CDR3 length: 13; clone size: NA; CDR3 DNA: TGTGCCAGCCACGGGGCGGGGCTCTACGAGCAGTACTTC; CDR3 protein: CASHGAGLYEQYF
D gene: NA; V gene: TRBV19; J gene: TRBJ2-7; CDR3 length: 14; clone size: once; CDR3 DNA: TGTGCCAGTAGTATGGGGCTTAAAGGGGTCGAGCAGTACTTC; CDR3 protein: CASSMGLKGVEQYF
D gene: NA; V gene: TRBV19; J gene: TRBJ1-5; CDR3 length: 12; clone size: NA; CDR3 DNA: TGTGCCAGTAGGGACTACAATCAGCCCCAGCATTTT; CDR3 protein: CASRDYNQPQHF
D gene: NA; V gene: TRBV5-4; J gene: TRBJ2-5; CDR3 length: 14; clone size: NA; CDR3 DNA: TGTGCCAGCAGCCTGGTTGAACGAGGGGGGACCCAGTACTTC; CDR3 protein: CASSLVERGGTQYF
D gene: NA; V gene: TRBV5-6; J gene: TRBJ2-3; CDR3 length: 15; clone size: NA; CDR3 DNA: TGTGCCAGCAGCCTAGGGGGAGGGAATACAGATACGCAGTATTTT; CDR3 protein: CASSLGGGNTDTQYF
D gene: NA; V gene: TRBV7-8; J gene: TRBJ2-3; CDR3 length: 15; clone size: NA; CDR3 DNA: TGTGCCAGCAGCTTAGCGCAGGGTGACGCAGATACGCAGTATTTT; CDR3 protein: CASSLAQGDADTQYF
D gene: TRBD1; V gene: TRBV19; J gene: TRBJ1-1; CDR3 length: 15; clone size: NA; CDR3 DNA: TGTGCCAGTAGTGCTACAGGGGTTGGGCCTCCTGAAGCTTTCTTT; CDR3 protein: CASSATGVGPPEAFF
D gene: TRBD1; V gene: TRBV18; J gene: TRBJ1-1; CDR3 length: 17; clone size: NA; CDR3 DNA: TGTGCCAGCTCTCGATATAACAGGGGCTCCGGTCCGACTGAAGCTTTCTTT; CDR3 protein: CASSRYNRGSGPTEAFF
D gene: NA; V gene: TRBV5-1; J gene: TRBJ1-2; CDR3 length: 15; clone size: NA; CDR3 DNA: TGCGCCAGCAGCAATACCGGGGGGGCGGTGTATGGCTACACCTTC; CDR3 protein: CASSNTGGAVYGYTF
D gene: TRBD1; V gene: TRBV27; J gene: TRBJ1-2; CDR3 length: 15; clone size: NA; CDR3 DNA: TGTGCCAGCAGTTCCCCCCGGGACAGTAACTATGGCTACACCTTC; CDR3 protein: CASSSPRDSNYGYTF
D gene: NA; V gene: TRBV11-2; J gene: TRBJ1-1; CDR3 length: 13; clone size: NA; CDR3 DNA: TGTGCCAGCGGTGTACAGGGGAACACTGAAGCTTTCTTT; CDR3 protein: CASGVQGNTEAFF
D gene: TRBD1; V gene: TRBV29-1; J gene: TRBJ2-7; CDR3 length: 16; clone size: NA; CDR3 DNA: TGCAGCGTTGAGGGAGGAAGGGACAGGGGGGCCTACGAGCAGTACTTC; CDR3 protein: CSVEGGRDRGAYEQYF